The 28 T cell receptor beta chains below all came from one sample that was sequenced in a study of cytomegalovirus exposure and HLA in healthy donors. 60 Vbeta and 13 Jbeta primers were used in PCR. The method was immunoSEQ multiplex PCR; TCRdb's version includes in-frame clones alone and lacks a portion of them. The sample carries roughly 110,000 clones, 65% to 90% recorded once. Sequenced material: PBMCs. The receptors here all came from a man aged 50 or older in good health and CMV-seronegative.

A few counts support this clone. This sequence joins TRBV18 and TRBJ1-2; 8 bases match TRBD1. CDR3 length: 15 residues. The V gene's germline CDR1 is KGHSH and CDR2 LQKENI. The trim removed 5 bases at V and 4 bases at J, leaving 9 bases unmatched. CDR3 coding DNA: TGTGCCAGCTCAGTCGGACAGGGAGAGAGCTATGGCTACACCTTC. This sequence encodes CASSVGQGESYGYTF. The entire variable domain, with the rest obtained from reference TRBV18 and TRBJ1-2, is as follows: NAGVMQNPRHLVRRRGQEARLRCSPMKGHSHVYWYRQLPEEGLKFMVYLQKENIIDESGMPKERFSAEFPKEGPSILRIQQVVRGDSAAYFCASSVGQGESYGYTFGSGTRLTVV.

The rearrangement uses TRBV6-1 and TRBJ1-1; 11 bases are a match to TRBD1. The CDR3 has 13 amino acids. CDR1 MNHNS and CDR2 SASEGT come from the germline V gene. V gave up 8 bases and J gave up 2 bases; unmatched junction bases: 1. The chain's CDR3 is CASGQGANTEAFF. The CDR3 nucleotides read TGTGCCAGCGGACAGGGGGCAAACACTGAAGCTTTCTTT.

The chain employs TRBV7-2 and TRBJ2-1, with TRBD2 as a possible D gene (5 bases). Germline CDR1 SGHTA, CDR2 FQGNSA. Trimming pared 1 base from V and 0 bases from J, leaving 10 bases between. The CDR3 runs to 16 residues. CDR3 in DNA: TGTGCCAGCAGCTTAGAAGGGAGTCTCTCCTACAATGAGCAGTTCTTC. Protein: CASSLEGSLSYNEQFF.

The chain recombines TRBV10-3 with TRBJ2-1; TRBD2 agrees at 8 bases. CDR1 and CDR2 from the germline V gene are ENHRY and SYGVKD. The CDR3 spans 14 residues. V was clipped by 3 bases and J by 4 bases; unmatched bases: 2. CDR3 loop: CAISDGGGYNEQFF. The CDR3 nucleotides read TGTGCCATCAGTGACGGGGGGGGGTACAATGAGCAGTTCTTC.

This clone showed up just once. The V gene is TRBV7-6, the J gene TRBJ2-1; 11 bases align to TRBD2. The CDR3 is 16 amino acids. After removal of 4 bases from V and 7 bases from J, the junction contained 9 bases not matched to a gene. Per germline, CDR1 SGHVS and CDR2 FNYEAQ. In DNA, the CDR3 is TGTGCCAGCAGCTCCCCCACTAGCGGGGGAATGAATGAGCAGTTCTTC. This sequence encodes CASSSPTSGGMNEQFF.

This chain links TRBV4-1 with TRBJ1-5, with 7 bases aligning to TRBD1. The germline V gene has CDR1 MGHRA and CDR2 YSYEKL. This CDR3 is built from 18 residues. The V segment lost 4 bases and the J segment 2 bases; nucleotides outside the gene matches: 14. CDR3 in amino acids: CASSLWDSRIGGNQPQHF. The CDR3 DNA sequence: TGCGCCAGCAGCCTTTGGGACAGTCGGATTGGCGGCAATCAGCCCCAGCATTTT.

The CDR3 here is CASSPTGNYGYTF. The CDR3 bases are TGTGCCAGTAGTCCGACAGGGAACTATGGCTACACCTTC. This chain joins TRBV19 and TRBJ1-2, with 7 bases matching TRBD1. The germline CDR1 and CDR2 sequences are LNHDA and SQIVND (reference sequence). This CDR3 has 13 residues. After removal of 5 bases from V and 2 bases from J, the junction contained 2 bases not matched to a gene. Variable domain in full (rest from reference TRBV19 and TRBJ1-2): DGGITQSPKYLFRKEGQNVTLSCEQNLNHDAMYWYRQDPGQGLRLIYYSQIVNDFQKGDIAEGYSVSREKKESFPLTVTSAQKNPTAFYLCASSPTGNYGYTFGSGTRLTVV.

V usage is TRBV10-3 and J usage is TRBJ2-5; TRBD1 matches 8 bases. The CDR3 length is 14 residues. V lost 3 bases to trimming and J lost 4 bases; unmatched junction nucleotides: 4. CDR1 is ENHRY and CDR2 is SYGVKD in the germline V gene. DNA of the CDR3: TGTGCCATCAGTGAACCAGGGGGCGTAGAGACCCAGTACTTC. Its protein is CAISEPGGVETQYF.

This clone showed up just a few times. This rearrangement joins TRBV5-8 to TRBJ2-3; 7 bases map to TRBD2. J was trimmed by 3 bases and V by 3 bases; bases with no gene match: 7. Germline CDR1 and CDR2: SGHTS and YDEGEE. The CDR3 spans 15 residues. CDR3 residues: CASSSRDYVTDTQYF. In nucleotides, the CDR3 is TGTGCCAGCAGCTCGAGGGACTACGTGACAGATACGCAGTATTTT.

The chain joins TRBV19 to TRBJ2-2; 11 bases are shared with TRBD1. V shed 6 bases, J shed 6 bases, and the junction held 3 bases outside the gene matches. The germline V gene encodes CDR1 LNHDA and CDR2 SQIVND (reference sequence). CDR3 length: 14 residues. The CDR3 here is CASRMGQGAGELFF. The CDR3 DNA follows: TGTGCCAGTAGGATGGGACAGGGGGCCGGGGAGCTGTTTTTT.

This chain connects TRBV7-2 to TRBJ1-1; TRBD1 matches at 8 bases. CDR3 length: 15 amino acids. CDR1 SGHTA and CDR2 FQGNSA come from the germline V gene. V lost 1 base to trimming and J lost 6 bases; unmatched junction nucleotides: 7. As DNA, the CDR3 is TGTGCCAGCAGCTTAGAAACAGGGGGAGGTGCTGAAGCTTTCTTT. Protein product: CASSLETGGGAEAFF.

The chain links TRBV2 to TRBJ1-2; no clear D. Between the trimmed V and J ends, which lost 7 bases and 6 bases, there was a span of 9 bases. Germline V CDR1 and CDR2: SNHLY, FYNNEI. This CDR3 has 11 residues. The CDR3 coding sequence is TGTGCCAGCAAAGTACTGGATGGCTACACCTTC. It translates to CASKVLDGYTF. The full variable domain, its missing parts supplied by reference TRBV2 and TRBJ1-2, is EPEVTQTPSHQVTQMGQEVILRCVPISNHLYFYWYRQILGQKVEFLVSFYNNEISEKSEIFDDQFSVERPDGSNFTLKIRSTKLEDSAMYFCASKVLDGYTFGSGTRLTVV.

This chain's CDR3 is CASSLAPGGHQPQHF. The CDR3 DNA sequence: TGTGCCAGCAGCTTAGCACCCGGGGGGCATCAGCCCCAGCATTTT. V gene TRBV7-2 combines with J gene TRBJ1-5; D may be TRBD1 (6 bases). CDR1 is SGHTA, CDR2 FQGNSA, per germline. The CDR3 spans 15 residues. The V end lost 0 bases, the J end lost 5 bases, and 11 bases lay between the germline ends.

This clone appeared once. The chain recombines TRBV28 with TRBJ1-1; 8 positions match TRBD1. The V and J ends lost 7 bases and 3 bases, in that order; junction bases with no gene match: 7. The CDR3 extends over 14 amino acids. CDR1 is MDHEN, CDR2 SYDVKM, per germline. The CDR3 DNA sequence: TGTGCCAGCAAAACAGGGGGGCAGGACACTGAAGCTTTCTTT. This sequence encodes CASKTGGQDTEAFF. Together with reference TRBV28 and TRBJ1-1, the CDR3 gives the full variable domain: DVKVTQSSRYLVKRTGEKVFLECVQDMDHENMFWYRQDPGLGLRLIYFSYDVKMKEKGDIPEGYSVSREKKERFSLILESASTNQTSMYLCASKTGGQDTEAFFGQGTRLTVV.

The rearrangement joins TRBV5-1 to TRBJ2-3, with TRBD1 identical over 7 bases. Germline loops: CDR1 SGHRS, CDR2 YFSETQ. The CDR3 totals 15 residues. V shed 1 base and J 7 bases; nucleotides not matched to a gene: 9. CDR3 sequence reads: CASSLLAGGKNTQYF. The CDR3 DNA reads TGCGCCAGCAGCTTGTTGGCAGGGGGTAAAAATACGCAGTATTTT. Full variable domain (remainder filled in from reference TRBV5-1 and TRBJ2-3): KAGVTQTPRYLIKTRGQQVTLSCSPISGHRSVSWYQQTPGQGLQFLFEYFSETQRNKGNFPGRFSGRQFSNSRSEMNVSTLELGDSALYLCASSLLAGGKNTQYFGPGTRLTVL.

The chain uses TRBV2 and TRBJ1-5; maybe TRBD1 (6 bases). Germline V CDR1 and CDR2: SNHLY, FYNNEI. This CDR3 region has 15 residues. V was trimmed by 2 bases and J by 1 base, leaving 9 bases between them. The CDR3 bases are TGTGCCAGCAGTGAAAACAGGGTAAGCAATCAGCCCCAGCATTTT. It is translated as CASSENRVSNQPQHF.

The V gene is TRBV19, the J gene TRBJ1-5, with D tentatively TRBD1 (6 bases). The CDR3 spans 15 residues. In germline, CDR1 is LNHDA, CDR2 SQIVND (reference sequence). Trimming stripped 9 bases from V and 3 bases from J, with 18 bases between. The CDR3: CASLQGSFPNQPQHF. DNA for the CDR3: TGTGCCAGCCTTCAGGGGTCTTTTCCCAATCAGCCCCAGCATTTT.

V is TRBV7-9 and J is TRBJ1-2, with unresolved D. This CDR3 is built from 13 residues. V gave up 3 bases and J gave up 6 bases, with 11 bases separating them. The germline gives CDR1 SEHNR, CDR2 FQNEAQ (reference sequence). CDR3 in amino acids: CASSFGSGDGYTF. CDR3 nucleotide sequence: TGTGCCAGCAGCTTCGGGTCCGGGGATGGCTACACCTTC.

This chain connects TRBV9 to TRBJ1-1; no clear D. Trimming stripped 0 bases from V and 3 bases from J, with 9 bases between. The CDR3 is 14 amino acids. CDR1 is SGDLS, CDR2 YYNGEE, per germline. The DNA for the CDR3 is TGTGCCAGCAGCGTAGCGGTGGCGGACACTGAAGCTTTCTTT. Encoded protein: CASSVAVADTEAFF.

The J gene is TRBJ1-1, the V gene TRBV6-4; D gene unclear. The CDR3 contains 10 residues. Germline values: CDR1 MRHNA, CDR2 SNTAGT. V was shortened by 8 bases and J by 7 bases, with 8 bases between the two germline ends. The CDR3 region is CASSAGEAFF. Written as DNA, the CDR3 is TGTGCCAGCTCAGCGGGTGAAGCTTTCTTT.

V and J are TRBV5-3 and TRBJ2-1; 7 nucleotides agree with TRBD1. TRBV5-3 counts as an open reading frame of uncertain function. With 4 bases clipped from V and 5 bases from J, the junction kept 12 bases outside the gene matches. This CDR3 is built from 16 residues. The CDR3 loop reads CARSATYRGPNNEQFF. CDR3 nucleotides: TGTGCCAGAAGCGCCACTTACAGGGGCCCAAACAATGAGCAGTTCTTC.

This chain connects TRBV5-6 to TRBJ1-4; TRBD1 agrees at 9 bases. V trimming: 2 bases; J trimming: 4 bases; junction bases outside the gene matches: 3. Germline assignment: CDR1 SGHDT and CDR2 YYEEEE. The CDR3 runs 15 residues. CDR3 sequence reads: CASSFRQGDNEKLFF. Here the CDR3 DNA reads TGTGCCAGCAGCTTTAGACAGGGGGATAATGAAAAACTGTTTTTT.

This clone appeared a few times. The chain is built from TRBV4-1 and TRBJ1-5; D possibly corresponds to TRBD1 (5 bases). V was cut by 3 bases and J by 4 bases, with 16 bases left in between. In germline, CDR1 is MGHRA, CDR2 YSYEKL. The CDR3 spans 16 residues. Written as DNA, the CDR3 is TGCGCCAGCAGCCACATCCTCCGGGGGAGGAATCAGCCCCAGCATTTT. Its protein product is CASSHILRGRNQPQHF.

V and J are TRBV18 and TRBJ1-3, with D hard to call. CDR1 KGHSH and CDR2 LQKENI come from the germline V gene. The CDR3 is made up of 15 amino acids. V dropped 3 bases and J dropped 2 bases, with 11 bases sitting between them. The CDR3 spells CASSPRDHAGNTIYF. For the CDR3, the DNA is TGTGCCAGCTCACCGCGCGATCACGCTGGAAACACCATATATTTT.

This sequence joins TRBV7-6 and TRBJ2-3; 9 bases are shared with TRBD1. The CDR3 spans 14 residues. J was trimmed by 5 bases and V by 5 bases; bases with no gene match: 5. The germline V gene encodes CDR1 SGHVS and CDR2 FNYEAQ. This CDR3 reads CASSLGQGRDTQYF. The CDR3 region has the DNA TGTGCCAGCAGCCTGGGACAGGGCAGAGATACGCAGTATTTT.

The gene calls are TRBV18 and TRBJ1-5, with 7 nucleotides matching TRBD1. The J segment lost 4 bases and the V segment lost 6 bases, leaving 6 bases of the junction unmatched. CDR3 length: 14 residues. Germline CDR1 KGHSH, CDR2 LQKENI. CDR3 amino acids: CASSGTVANQPQHF. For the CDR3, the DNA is TGTGCCAGCTCCGGGACAGTTGCAAATCAGCCCCAGCATTTT.

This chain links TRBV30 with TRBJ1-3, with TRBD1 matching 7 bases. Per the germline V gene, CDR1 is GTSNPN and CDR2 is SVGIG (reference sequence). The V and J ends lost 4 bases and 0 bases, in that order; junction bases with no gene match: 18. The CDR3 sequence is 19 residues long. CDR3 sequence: CAWKGRDSSFLFSGNTIYF. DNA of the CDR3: TGTGCCTGGAAAGGAAGGGACAGTTCTTTCCTCTTCTCTGGAAACACCATATATTTT.

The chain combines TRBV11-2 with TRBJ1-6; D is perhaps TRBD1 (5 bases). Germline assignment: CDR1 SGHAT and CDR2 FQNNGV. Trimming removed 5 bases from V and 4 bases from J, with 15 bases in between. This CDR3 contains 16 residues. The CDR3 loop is CASSPGPGDYNSPLHF. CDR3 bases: TGTGCCAGCAGCCCGGGACCGGGGGATTATAATTCACCCCTCCACTTT.